This T cell receptor (beta chain) was obtained from a study of control samples from healthy donors and cancer patients (dated by TCRdb to 2018 to 2021). The sample holds a few counts of this clone. The target of this receptor is not known. The record has no base qualities; no much larger clone is one base away. V is cut by 1 base and J by 0 bases, and the space between the germline ends is 3 bases. The CDR3 has 13 amino acids, counting the end cysteine and phenylalanine. CDR3 DNA is the only sequence kept; it has 39 bases, read in frame from the first base. CDR1 and CDR2 are read off the germline V gene (reference sequence) as SEHNR and FQNEAQ. The library came from the immunoSEQ multiplex PCR assay. TCRdb holds this immuneACCESS table with in-frame rearrangements only. Some clones are missing; in checked studies, unresolved V genes explain under half, and the rest has no known cause. Across this sample there are around 99,000 clones, with approximately 90% seen only once. The biggest ten clones account for 17% of the sample.

Recombination connected TRBV7-9 to TRBJ1-2; no D gene call is confident. This sequence originates from a woman aged 45-65 years in good health. The sample was blood. The CDR3 protein: CASSLDTNYGYTF. DNA sequence: TGTGCCAGCAGCTTAGACACTAACTATGGCTACACCTTC.